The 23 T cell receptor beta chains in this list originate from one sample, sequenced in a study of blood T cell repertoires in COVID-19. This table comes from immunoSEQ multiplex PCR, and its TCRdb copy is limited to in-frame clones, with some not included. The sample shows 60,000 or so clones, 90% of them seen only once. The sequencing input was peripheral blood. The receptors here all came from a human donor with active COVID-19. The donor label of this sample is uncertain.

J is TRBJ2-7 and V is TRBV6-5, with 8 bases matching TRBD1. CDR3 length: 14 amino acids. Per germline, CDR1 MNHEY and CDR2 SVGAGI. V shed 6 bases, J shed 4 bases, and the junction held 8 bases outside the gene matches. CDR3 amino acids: CASSDPRDRYEQYF. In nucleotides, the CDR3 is TGTGCCAGCAGCGACCCCCGGGACAGGTACGAGCAGTACTTC.

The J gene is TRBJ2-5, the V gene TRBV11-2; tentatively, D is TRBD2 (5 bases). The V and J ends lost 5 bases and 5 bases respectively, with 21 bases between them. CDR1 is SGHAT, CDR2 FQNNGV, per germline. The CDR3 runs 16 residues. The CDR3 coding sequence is TGTGCCAGCAGCACTTATGCGACGGGGTTGGGGGAGACCCAGTACTTC. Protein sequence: CASSTYATGLGETQYF. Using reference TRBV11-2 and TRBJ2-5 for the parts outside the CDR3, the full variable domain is EAGVAQSPRYKIIEKRQSVAFWCNPISGHATLYWYQQILGQGPKLLIQFQNNGVVDDSQLPKDRFSAERLKGVDSTLKIQPAKLEDSAVYLCASSTYATGLGETQYFGPGTRLLVL.

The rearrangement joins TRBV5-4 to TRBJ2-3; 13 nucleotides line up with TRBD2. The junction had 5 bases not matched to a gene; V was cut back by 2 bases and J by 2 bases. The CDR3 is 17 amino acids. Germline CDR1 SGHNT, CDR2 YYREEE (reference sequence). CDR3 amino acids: CASSFRLAGGPTDTQYF. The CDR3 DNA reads TGTGCCAGCAGCTTCCGACTAGCGGGGGGACCCACAGATACGCAGTATTTT.

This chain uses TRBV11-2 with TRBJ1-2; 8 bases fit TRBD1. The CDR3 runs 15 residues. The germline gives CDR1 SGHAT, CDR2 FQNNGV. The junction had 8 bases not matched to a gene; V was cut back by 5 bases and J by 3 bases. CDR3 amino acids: CASSLDRGFDYGYTF. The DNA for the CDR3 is TGTGCCAGCAGCCTTGACAGGGGCTTCGACTATGGCTACACCTTC. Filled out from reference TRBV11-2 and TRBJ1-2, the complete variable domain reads EAGVAQSPRYKIIEKRQSVAFWCNPISGHATLYWYQQILGQGPKLLIQFQNNGVVDDSQLPKDRFSAERLKGVDSTLKIQPAKLEDSAVYLCASSLDRGFDYGYTFGSGTRLTVV.

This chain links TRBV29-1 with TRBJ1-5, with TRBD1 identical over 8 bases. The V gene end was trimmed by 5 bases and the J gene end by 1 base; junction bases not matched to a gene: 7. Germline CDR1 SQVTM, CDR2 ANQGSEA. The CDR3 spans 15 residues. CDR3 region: CSVTPTGVSNQPQHF. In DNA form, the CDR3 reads TGCAGCGTTACCCCGACAGGGGTGAGCAATCAGCCCCAGCATTTT.

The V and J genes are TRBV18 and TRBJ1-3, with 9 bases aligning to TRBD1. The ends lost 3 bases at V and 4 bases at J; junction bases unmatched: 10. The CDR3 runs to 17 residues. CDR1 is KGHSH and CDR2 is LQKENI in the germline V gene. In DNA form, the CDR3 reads TGTGCCAGCTCACCGACGGGGACAGGGTTAGCAGGAAACACCATATATTTT. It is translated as CASSPTGTGLAGNTIYF.

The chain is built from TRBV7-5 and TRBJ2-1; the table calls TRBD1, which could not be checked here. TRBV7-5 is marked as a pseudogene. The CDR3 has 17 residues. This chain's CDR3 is CARSLVVGAGCHNEQFF. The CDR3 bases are TGTGCCAGAAGCTTAGTTGTGGGGGCGGGTTGTCACAATGAGCAGTTCTTC.

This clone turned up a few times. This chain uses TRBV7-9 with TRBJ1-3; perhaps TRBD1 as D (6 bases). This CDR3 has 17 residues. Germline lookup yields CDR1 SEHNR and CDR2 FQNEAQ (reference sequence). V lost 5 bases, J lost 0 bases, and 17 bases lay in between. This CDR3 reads CASSTGGRDTSGNTIYF. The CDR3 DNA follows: TGTGCCAGCAGCACAGGCGGAAGGGACACCTCTGGAAACACCATATATTTT. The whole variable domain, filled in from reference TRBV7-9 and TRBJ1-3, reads DTGVSQNPRHKITKRGQNVTFRCDPISEHNRLYWYRQTLGQGPEFLTYFQNEAQLEKSRLLSDRFSAERPKGSFSTLEIQRTEQGDSAMYLCASSTGGRDTSGNTIYFGEGSWLTVV.

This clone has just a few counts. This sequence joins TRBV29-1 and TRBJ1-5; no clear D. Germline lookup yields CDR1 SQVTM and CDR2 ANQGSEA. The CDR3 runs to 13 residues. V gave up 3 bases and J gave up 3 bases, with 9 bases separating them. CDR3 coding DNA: TGCAGCGTTGAGGTAACAGACAATCAGCCCCAGCATTTT. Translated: CSVEVTDNQPQHF.

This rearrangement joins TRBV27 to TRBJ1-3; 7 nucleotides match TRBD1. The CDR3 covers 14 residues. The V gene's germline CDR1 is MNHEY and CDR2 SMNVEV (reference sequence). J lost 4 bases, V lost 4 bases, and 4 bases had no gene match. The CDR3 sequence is CASSSGGNGNTIYF. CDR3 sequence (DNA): TGTGCCAGCAGTTCAGGGGGGAACGGAAACACCATATATTTT.

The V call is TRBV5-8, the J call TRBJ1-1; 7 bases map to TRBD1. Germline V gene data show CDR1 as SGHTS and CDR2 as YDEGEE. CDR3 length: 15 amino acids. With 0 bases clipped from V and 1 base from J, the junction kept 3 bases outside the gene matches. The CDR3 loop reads CASSLVGTANTEAFF. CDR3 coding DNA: TGTGCCAGCAGCTTGGTGGGGACAGCGAACACTGAAGCTTTCTTT.

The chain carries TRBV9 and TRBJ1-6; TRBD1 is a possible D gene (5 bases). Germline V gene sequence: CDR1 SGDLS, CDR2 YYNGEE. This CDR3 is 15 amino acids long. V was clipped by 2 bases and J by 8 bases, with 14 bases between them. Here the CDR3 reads CASSVLGGFDSPLHF. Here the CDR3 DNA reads TGTGCCAGCAGCGTCCTCGGGGGGTTTGATTCACCCCTCCACTTT.

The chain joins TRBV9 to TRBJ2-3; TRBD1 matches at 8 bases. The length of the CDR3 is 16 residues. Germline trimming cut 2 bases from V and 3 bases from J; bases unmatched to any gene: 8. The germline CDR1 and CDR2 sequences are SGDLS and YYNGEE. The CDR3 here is CASSVQGQGVTDTQYF. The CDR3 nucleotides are TGTGCCAGCAGCGTTCAAGGACAGGGTGTGACAGATACGCAGTATTTT.

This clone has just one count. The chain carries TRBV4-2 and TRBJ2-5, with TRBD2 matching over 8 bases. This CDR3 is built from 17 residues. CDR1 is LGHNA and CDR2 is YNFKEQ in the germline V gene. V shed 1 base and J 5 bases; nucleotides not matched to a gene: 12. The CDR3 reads CASSQGEAGAKGETQYF. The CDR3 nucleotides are TGTGCCAGCAGCCAAGGAGAAGCGGGGGCTAAAGGCGAGACCCAGTACTTC.

CDR3 sequence: CASSLGSGRGRSTDTQYF. As DNA, the CDR3 is TGCGCCAGCAGCTTGGGTAGCGGGAGGGGGAGAAGCACAGATACGCAGTATTTT. The V and J genes are TRBV5-1 and TRBJ2-3; 11 nucleotides align to TRBD2. After removal of 0 bases from V and 0 bases from J, the junction contained 6 bases not matched to a gene. The CDR3 extends over 18 amino acids. The germline V gene has CDR1 SGHRS and CDR2 YFSETQ.

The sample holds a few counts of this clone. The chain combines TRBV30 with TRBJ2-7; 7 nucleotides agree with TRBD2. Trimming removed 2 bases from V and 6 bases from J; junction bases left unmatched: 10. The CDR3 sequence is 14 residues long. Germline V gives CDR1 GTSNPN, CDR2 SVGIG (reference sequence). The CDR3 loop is CAWSRGRADPEQYF. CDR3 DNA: TGTGCCTGGAGTCGTGGGAGGGCCGACCCCGAGCAGTACTTC.

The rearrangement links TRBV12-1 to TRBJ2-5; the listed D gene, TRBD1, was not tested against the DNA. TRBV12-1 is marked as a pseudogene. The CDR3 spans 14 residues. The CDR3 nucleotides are TGTGCCAGCAGTTTAGGACAGGTCCAAGAGACCCAGTACTTC. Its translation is CASSLGQVQETQYF.

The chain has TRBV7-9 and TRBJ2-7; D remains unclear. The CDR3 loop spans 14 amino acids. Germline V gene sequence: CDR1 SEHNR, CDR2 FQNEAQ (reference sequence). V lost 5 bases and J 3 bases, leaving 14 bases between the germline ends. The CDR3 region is CASSHLGSNYEQYF. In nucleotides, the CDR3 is TGTGCCAGCAGCCACCTCGGGTCAAACTACGAGCAGTACTTC.

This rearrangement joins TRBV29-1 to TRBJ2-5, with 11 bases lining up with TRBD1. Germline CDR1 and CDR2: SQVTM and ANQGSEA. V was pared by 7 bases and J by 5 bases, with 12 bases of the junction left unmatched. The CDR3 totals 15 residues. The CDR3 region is CSAQAGQGAGETQYF. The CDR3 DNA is TGCAGCGCTCAGGCTGGACAGGGGGCCGGTGAGACCCAGTACTTC.

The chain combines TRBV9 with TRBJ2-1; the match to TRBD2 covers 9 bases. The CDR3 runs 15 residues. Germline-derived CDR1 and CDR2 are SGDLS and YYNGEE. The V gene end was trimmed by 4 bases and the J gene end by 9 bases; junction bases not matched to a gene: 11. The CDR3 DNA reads TGTGCCAGCAGCCTAGGCGGGGGGGCCCTTGGTGAGCAGTTCTTC. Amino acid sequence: CASSLGGGALGEQFF.

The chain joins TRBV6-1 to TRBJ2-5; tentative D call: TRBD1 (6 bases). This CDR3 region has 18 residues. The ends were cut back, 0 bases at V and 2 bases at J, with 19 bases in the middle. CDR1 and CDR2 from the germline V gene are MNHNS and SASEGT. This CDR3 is CASSEAILGGSGQETQYF. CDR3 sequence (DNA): TGTGCCAGCAGTGAAGCTATATTAGGGGGTTCGGGGCAAGAGACCCAGTACTTC.

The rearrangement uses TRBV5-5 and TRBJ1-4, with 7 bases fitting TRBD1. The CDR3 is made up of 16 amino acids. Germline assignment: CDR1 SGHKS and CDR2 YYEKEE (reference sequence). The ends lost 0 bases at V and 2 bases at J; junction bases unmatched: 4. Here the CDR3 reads CASSLDLQGTNEKLFF. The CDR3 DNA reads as TGTGCCAGCAGCTTGGACTTACAGGGGACTAATGAAAAACTGTTTTTT.

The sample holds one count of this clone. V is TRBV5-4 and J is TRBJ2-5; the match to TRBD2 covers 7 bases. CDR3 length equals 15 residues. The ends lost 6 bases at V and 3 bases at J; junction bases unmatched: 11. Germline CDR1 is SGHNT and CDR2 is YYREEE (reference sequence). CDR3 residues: CASNPGLVNKETQYF. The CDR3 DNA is TGTGCCAGCAACCCAGGACTAGTTAATAAAGAGACCCAGTACTTC.